The source of this T cell receptor beta chain is a study of T cell repertoires in cytomegalovirus infection. TCRdb independently ran MiXCR on the reads; one entry per CDR3 protein. The repertoire holds more than 200,000 distinct CDR3 sequences, with 9.1% as singletons. The CDR3 runs 14 residues. V was trimmed by 0 bases and J by 7 bases, leaving 12 bases between them. Germline CDR1 is LGHNA and CDR2 is YNFKEQ. General study results and limits: The study found HLA-C-restricted CMV-specific TCR beta clonotypes dominating the ex vivo response. Cumulative public TCR beta family frequency identified carriers of CMV plus the relevant HLA.

A few counts support this clonotype. Its antigen is still unknown. Sequenced material: PBMCs. The rearrangement links TRBV4-2 to TRBJ1-2; D might be TRBD1 (5 bases). The sequence derives from a human donor in good health (CMV status not recorded). Some clones in this sample may be carry-over from other donors' samples. In nucleotides, the CDR3 is TGTGCCAGCAGCCAAGATCGGTGGGGGTTTGGCTACACCTTC. Amino acid sequence: CASSQDRWGFGYTF.